The entry below describes one TCR beta chain. Each participant's cohort was designated according to participant-reported clinical history. With V trimmed by 7 bases and J by 7 bases, 12 bases remained unmatched. Germline values: CDR1 SQVTM, CDR2 ANQGSEA. The CDR3 is 15 residues long. The data derive from a study of blood T cell repertoires in COVID-19. On the study more broadly: Sample material is recorded as cDNA or gDNA derived from T cells, B-cell-depleted T cells, or PBMCs.

In the authors' workflow: Amplification of reference gene primers was used by the study to estimate nucleated cell counts. Assay used: immunoSEQ multiplex PCR; TCRdb lists only in-frame clones, some missing. That table is the source of V, J and clone size, and D and trimming were worked out from the DNA. The table has about 440,000 clones, nearly 90% seen once; the top ten hold almost 2%. This TCR came from a woman aged 18-29 years with acute COVID-19. This chain joins TRBV29-1 and TRBJ2-2, with 10 positions matching TRBD2. Material for sequencing was PBMCs or T cells enriched from blood (not recorded which). The CDR3 DNA follows: TGCAGCGCCCGAGCCAAGCGGGAGGGCGTCGGGGAGCTGTTTTTT. This gives the protein CSARAKREGVGELFF.